This T cell receptor beta chain comes out of a study of T cells in Graves' hyperthyroidism and ophthalmopathy. Regions amplified from RNA transcripts were the TCR beta CDR3 regions. TCR CDR3 regions were first amplified by RT-PCR with HTBI primers. TCRdb ran MiXCR on the multiplex PCR reads and lists one entry per CDR3 protein. The sample holds approximately 40,000 distinct CDR3 sequences; around 53% are singletons and the top ten take roughly 17%. This CDR3 is 21 amino acids long. Trimming took 2 bases from V and 4 from J; bases not matched to a gene: 25. CDR1 is MNHEY and CDR2 is SMNVEV in the germline V gene (reference sequence).

The chain joins TRBV27 to TRBJ1-1, with TRBD1 matching over 7 bases. This clonotype was obtained from a man between 35 and 55 years old with Graves' ophthalmopathy. Specimen: blood. The CDR3 coding sequence is TGTGCCAGCAGTTTAAGGGGGCGCGGGGGGGTTTGGGCGGCGACTGGCACTGAAGCTTTCTTT. Translating gives CASSLRGRGGVWAATGTEAFF.